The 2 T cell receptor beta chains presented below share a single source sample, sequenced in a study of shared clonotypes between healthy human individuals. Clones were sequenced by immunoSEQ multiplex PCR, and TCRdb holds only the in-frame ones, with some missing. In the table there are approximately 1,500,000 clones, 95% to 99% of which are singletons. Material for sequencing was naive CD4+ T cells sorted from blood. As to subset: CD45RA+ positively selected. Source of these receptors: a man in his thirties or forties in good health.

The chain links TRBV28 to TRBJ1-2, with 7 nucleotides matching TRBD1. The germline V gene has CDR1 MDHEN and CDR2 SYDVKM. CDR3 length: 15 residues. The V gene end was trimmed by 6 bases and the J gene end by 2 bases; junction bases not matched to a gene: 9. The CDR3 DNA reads TGTGCCAGCAGAGTTATAGGACAGGAGAACTATGGCTACACCTTC. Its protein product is CASRVIGQENYGYTF.

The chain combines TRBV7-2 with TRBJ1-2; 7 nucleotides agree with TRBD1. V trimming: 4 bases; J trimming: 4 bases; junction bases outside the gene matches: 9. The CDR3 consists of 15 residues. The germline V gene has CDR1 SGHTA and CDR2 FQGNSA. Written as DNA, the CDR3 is TGTGCCAGCAGCTCAGACAGGGCCCAACTCTATGGCTACACCTTC. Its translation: CASSSDRAQLYGYTF.